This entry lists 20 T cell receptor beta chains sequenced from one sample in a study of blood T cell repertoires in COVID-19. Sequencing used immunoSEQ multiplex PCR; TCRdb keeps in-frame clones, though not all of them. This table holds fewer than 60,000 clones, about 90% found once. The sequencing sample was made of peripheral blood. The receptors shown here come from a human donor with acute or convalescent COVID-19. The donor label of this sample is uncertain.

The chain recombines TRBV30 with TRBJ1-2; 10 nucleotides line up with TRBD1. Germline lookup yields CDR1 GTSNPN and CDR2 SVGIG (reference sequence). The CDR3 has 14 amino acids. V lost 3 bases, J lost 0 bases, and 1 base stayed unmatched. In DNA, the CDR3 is TGTGCCTGGAGAGGACAGGGGGCTAACTATGGCTACACCTTC. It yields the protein CAWRGQGANYGYTF.

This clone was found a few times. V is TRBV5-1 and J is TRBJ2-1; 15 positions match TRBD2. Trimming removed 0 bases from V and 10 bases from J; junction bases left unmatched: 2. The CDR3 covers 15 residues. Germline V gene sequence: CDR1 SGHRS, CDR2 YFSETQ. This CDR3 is CASSLGGLAGGEQFF. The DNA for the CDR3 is TGCGCCAGCAGCTTGGGGGGACTAGCGGGAGGCGAGCAGTTCTTC.

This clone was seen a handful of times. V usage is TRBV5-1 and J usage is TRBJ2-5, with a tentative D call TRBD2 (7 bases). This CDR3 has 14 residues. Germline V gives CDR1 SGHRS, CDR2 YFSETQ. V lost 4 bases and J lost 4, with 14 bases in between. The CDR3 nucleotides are TGCGCCAGCAGCACGGGTGGGGGGGCAGAGACCCAGTACTTC. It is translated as CASSTGGGAETQYF.

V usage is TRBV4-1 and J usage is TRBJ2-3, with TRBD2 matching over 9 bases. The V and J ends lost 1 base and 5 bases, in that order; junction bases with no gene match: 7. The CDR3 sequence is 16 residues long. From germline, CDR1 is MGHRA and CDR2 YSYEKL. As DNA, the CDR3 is TGCGCCAGCAGCCAAGCCGCGGGGGGGCTCGGAGATACGCAGTATTTT. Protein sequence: CASSQAAGGLGDTQYF.

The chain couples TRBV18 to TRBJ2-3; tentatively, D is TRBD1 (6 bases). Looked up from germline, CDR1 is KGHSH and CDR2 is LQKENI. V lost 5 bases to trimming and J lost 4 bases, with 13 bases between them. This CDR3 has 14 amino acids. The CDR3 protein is CASSSTGSPDTQYF. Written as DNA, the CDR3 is TGTGCCAGCTCATCCACAGGGAGCCCAGATACGCAGTATTTT.

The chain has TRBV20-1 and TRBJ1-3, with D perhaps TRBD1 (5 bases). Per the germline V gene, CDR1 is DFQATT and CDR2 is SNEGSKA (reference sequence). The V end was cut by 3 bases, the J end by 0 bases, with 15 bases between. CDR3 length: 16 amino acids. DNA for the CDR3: TGCAGTGCTAGTATAGGGGCAGACCACTCTGGAAACACCATATATTTT. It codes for CSASIGADHSGNTIYF.

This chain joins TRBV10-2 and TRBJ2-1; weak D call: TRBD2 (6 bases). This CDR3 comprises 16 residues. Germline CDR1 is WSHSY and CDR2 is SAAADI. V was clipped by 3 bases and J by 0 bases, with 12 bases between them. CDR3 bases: TGCGCCAGCAGTGATGTCGGGGGAGCCTCCTACAATGAGCAGTTCTTC. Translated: CASSDVGGASYNEQFF.

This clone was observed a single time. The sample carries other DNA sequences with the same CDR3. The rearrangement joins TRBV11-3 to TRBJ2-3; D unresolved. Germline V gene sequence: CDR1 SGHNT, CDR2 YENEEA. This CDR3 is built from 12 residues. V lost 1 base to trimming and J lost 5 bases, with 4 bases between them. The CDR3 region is CASSLGGDTQYF. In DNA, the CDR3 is TGTGCCAGCAGCTTAGGAGGAGATACGCAGTATTTT.

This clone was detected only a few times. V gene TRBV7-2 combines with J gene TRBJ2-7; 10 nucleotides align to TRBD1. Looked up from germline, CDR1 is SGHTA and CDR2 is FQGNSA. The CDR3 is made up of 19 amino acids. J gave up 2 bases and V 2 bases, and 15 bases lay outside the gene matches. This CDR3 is CASSLFSPRGQGVPYEQYV. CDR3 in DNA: TGTGCCAGCAGCTTATTCTCCCCGCGCGGACAGGGGGTCCCCTACGAGCAGTACGTC.

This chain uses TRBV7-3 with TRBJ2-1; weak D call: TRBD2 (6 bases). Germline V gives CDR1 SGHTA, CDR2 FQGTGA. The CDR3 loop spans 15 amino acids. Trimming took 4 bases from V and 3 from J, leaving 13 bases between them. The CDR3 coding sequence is TGTGCCAGCAGCTCGGGGGTTCCCATCTACAATGAGCAGTTCTTC. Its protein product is CASSSGVPIYNEQFF.

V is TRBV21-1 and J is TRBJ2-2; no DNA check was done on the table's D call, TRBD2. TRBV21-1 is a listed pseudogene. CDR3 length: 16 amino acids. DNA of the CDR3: TGTGCCAGCAGCAAAGGCTCGGTAGCGAACACCGGGGAGCTGTTTTTT. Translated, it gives CASSKGSVANTGELFF.

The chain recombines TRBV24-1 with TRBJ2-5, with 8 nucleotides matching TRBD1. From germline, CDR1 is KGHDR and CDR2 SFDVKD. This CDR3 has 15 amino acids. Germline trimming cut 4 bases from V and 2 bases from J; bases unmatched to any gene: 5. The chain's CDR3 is CATSDPGQGQETQYF. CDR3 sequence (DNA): TGTGCCACCAGTGACCCCGGACAGGGACAAGAGACCCAGTACTTC.

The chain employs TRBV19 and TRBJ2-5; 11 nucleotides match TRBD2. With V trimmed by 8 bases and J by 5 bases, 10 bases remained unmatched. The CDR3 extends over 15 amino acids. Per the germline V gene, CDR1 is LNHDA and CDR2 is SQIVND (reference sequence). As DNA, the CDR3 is TGTGCCAGTGCATTAGCGGGAGGGCCTCGGGAGACCCAGTACTTC. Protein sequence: CASALAGGPRETQYF.

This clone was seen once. The CDR3 protein is CASSFRGRGEVPQHF. CDR3 DNA: TGTGCCAGCAGTTTTAGGGGCAGGGGAGAAGTGCCCCAGCATTTT. The chain joins TRBV28 to TRBJ1-5; perhaps TRBD1 as D (6 bases). This CDR3 region has 15 residues. V was pared by 3 bases and J by 9 bases, with 18 bases between. Germline CDR1 is MDHEN and CDR2 is SYDVKM.

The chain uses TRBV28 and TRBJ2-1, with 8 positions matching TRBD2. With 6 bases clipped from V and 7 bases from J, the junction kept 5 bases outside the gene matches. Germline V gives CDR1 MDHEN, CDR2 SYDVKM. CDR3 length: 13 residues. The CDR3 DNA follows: TGTGCCAGCAGACCAGGACTAGCAAATGAGCAGTTCTTC. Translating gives CASRPGLANEQFF.

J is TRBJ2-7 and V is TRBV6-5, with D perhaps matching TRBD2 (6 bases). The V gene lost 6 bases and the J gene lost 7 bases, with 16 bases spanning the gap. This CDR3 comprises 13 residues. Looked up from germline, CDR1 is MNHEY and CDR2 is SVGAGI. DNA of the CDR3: TGTGCCAGCAGACACCGCGGGAAAAAGGAGCAGTACTTC. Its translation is CASRHRGKKEQYF.

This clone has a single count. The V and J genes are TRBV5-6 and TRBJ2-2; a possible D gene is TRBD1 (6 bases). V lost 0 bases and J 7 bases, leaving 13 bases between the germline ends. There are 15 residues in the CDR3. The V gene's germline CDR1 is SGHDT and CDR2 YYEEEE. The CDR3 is CASSLEYRAGGELFF. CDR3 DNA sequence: TGTGCCAGCAGCTTGGAGTACAGGGCGGGCGGGGAGCTGTTTTTT.

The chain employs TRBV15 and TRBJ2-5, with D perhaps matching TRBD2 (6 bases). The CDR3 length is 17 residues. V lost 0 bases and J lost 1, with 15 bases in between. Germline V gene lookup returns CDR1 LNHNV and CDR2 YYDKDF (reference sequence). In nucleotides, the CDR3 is TGTGCCACCAGCAGAGATTTGGGGGGAATACTCCAAGAGACCCAGTACTTC. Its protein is CATSRDLGGILQETQYF.

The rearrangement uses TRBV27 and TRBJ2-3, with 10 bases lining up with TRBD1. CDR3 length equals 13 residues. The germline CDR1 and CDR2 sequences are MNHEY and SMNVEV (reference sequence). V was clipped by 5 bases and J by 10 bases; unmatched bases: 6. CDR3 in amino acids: CASSRTGGYAQYF. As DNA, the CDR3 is TGTGCCAGCAGTCGGACAGGGGGATACGCGCAGTATTTT.

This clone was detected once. In DNA form, the CDR3 reads TGTGCCACCAGCCTGACAGGGGGCTATCAGCCCCAGCATTTT. It translates to CATSLTGGYQPQHF. This sequence joins TRBV15 and TRBJ1-5, with 10 bases that match TRBD1. The CDR3 is 14 residues long. Germline V gene sequence: CDR1 LNHNV, CDR2 YYDKDF (reference sequence). After removal of 5 bases from V and 5 bases from J, the junction contained 3 bases not matched to a gene.